A single T cell receptor beta chain is shown here with its context. Its antigen is unknown. Treatment defined: approximately 18 received Ad26.COV2.S at low or high dose, single or two shots; about 5 received placebo; per-sample allocation not given. Material that was analyzed had been drawn on day 63 after the first vaccine or placebo injection. Recruitment in Boston yielded a donor of adult age, 18-55 years. Sequencing used immunoSEQ multiplex PCR; TCRdb keeps in-frame clones, though not all of them. The sample yields around 450,000 clones, around 90% seen once. Per the germline V gene, CDR1 is LGHNA and CDR2 is YSLEER. The CDR3 covers 16 residues. Trimming removed 1 base from V and 6 bases from J; junction bases left unmatched: 12. This sample is drawn from a study of Ad26.COV2.S vaccination and SARS-CoV-2 variants. Study conclusions and caveats: Post-vaccination spike-specific CD8+ and CD4+ T cell responses reportedly had substantial breadth. The placebo group had lower spike-specific TCR breadth than the vaccine recipients did. The TCR breadth and depth analyses may have understated or missed part of the total T cell responses.

The source was peripheral blood, collected in a trial of Ad26.COV2.S vaccine versus placebo. The chain uses TRBV4-3 and TRBJ2-7, with TRBD2 matching over 7 bases. The clonotype was recovered from a person between 18 and 65 years old who received the Ad26.COV2.S COVID-19 vaccine or a placebo. The CDR3 DNA reads as TGCGCCAGCAGCCAAGGAATCCGGGACTACAGGTCCGAGCAGTACTTC. Translation: CASSQGIRDYRSEQYF.